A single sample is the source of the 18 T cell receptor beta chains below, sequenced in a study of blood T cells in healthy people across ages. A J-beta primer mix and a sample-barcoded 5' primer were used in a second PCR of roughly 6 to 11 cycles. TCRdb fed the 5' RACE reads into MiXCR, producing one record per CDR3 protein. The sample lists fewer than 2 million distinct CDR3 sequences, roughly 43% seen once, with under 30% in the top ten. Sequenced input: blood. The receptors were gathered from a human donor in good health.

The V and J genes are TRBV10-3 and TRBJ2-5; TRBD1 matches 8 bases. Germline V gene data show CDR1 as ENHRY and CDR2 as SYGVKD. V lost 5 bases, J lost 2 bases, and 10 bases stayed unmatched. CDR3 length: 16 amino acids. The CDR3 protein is CAISSPGQEKQETQYF. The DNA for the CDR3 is TGTGCCATCAGTTCCCCGGGACAGGAGAAACAAGAGACCCAGTACTTC.

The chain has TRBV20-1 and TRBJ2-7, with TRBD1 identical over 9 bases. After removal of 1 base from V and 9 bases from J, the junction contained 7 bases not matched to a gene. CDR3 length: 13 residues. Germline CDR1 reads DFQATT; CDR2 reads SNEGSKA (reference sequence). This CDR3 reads CSARGTGDPGQYF. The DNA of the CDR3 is TGCAGTGCTAGAGGGACAGGGGACCCCGGGCAGTACTTC.

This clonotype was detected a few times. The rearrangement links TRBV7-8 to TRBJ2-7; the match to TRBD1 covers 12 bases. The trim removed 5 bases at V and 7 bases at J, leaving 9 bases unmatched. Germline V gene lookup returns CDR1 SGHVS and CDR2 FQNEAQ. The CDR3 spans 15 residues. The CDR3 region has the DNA TGTGCCAGCAGCCAGGGACAGGGGGCTCAGAGGGAGCAGTACTTC. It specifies CASSQGQGAQREQYF. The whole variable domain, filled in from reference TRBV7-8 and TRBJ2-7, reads GAGVSQSPRYKVAKRGQDVALRCDPISGHVSLFWYQQALGQGPEFLTYFQNEAQLDKSGLPSDRFFAERPEGSVSTLKIQRTQQEDSAVYLCASSQGQGAQREQYFGPGTRLTVT.

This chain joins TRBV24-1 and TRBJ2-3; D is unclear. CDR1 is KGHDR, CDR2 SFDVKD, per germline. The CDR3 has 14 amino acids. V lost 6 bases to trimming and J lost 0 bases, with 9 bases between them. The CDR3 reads CATSFSRSTDTQYF. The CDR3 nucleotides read TGTGCCACCAGTTTTAGCAGGAGCACAGATACGCAGTATTTT.

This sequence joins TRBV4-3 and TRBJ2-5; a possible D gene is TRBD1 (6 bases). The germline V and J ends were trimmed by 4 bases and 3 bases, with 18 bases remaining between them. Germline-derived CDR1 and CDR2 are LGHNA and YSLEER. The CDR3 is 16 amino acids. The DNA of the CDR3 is TGCGCCAGCAGCCGCTTGACAGGTGGGAAAGAAGAGACCCAGTACTTC. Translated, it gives CASSRLTGGKEETQYF.

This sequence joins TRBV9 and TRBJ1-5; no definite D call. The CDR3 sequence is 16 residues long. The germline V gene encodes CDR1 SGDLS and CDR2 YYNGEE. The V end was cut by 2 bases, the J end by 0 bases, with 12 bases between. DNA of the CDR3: TGTGCCAGCAGCGTTGGTCCGGGCAATAGCAATCAGCCCCAGCATTTT. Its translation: CASSVGPGNSNQPQHF.

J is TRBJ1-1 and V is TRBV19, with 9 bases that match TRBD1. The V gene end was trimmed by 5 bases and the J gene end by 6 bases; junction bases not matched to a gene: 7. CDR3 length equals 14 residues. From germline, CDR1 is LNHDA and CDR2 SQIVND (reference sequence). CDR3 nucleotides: TGTGCCAGTAGTTCGGACAGGGGATGGGCTGAAGCTTTCTTT. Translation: CASSSDRGWAEAFF.

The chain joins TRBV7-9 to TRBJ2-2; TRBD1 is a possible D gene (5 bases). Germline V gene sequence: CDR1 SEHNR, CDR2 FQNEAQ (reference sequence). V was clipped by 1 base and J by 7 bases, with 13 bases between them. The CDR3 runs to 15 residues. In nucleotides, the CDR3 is TGTGCCAGCAGCTTAGTAACAGGACCTGGCGGGGAGCTGTTTTTT. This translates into CASSLVTGPGGELFF.

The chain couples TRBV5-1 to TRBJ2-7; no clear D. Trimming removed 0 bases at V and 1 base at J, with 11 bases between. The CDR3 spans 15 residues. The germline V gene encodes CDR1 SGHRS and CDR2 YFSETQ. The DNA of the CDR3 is TGCGCCAGCAGCTTGGCTGGTTTCTCATCCTACGAGCAGTACTTC. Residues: CASSLAGFSSYEQYF.

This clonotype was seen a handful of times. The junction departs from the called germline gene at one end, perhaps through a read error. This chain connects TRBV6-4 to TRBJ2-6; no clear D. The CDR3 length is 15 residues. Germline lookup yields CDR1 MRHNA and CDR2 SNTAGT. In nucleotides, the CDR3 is TGTGCCAGCAGTGACCAAGGATCTGAGGCCAACGTCCTGACTTTC. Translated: CASSDQGSEANVLTF.

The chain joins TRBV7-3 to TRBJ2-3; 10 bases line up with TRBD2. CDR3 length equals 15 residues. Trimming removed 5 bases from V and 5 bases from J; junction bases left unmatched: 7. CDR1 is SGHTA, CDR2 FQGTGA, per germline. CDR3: CASSSERGGLDTQYF. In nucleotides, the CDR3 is TGTGCCAGCAGCAGCGAGCGGGGGGGTCTAGATACGCAGTATTTT.

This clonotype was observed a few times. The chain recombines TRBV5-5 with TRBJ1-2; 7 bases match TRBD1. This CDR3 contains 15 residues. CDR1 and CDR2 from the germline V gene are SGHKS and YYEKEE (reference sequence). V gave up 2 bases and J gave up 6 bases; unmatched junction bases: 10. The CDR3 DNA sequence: TGTGCCAGCAGCTTTGAAGGGGGCCGTCAGGATGGCTACACCTTC. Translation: CASSFEGGRQDGYTF.

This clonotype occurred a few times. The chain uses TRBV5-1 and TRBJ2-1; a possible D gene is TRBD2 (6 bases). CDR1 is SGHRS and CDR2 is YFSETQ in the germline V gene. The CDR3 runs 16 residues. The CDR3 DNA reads TGCACTAGCAGCTTGTTTGGGGAACCTGTGAACAATGAGCAGTTCTTC. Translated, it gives CTSSLFGEPVNNEQFF.

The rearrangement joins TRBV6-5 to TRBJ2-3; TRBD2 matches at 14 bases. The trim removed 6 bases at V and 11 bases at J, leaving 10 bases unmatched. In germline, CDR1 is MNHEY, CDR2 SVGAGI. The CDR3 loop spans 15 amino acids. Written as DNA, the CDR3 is TGTGCCAGCAGCTCCCCCCCGGGACTAGCGGGGGAGCAGTATTTT. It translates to CASSSPPGLAGEQYF.

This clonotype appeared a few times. The CDR3 reads CASSSRGTRGYEQYF. The CDR3 DNA reads as TGTGCCAGCAGCTCCAGGGGAACTCGCGGTTACGAGCAGTACTTC. The chain is built from TRBV7-2 and TRBJ2-7, with a possible D match to TRBD1 (6 bases). CDR3 size: 15 residues. CDR1 is SGHTA and CDR2 is FQGNSA in the germline V gene. The V end lost 4 bases, the J end lost 4 bases, and 17 bases lay between the germline ends.

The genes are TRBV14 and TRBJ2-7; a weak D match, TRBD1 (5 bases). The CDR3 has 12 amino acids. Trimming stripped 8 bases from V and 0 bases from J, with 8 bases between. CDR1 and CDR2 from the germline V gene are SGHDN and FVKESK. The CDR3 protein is CASGRASYEQYF. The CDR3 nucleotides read TGTGCCAGCGGCAGGGCCTCCTACGAGCAGTACTTC.

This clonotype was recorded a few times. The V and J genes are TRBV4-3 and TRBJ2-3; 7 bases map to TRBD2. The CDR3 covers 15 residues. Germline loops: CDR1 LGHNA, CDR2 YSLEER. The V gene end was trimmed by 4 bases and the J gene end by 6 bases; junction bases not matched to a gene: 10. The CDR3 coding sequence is TGCGCCAGCAGCCCCCAGCGGGGTGAAGGGGATACGCAGTATTTT. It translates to CASSPQRGEGDTQYF.

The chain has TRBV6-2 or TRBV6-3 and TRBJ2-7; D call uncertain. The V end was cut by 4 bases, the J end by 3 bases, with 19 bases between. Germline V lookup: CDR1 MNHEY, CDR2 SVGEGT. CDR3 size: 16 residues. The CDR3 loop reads CASSFRAGPPGYEQYF. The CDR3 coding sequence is TGTGCCAGCAGTTTTAGGGCAGGACCCCCGGGCTACGAGCAGTACTTC.